This T cell receptor beta chain was obtained from a study of T cell responses to AZD1222 COVID-19 vaccine. Study background: Second-dose intervals near 4 or 12 weeks were combined.

Concerning this clone itself: Its antigen remains unidentified.

TCRdb's table, derived via immunoSEQ multiplex PCR, lists solely in-frame clones and lacks some. The sample shows around 130,000 clones, roughly 90% of them seen only once. Trimming pared 1 base from V and 0 bases from J, leaving 16 bases between. The CDR3 is 18 amino acids. From germline, CDR1 is SGHDN and CDR2 FVKESK. Study-level points and caveats: Females made up more of the donors, who were largely white British, and clonal diversity may have come out too low. Scientists sampled the repertoires only once the peak T cell response had passed. Baseline antibody screening turned up just a handful of seropositive AZD1222 recipients.

The specimen was peripheral blood, collected on day 0 of AZD1222 vaccination. This rearrangement joins TRBV14 to TRBJ1-3; D ambiguous. The TCR comes from an adult in good health. This CDR3 reads CASSQGKGGTISGNTIYF. For the CDR3, the DNA is TGTGCCAGCAGCCAAGGGAAGGGCGGCACAATCTCTGGAAACACCATATATTTT.